This T cell receptor (beta chain) appears in the sequencing data of a study of memory CD4+ T cells and cytomegalovirus serostatus. Overall study: This sample comes from healthy Belgian adults, about 10 CMV seropositive, about 23 seronegative.

V lost 7 bases and J lost 4; bases outside the gene matches: 9. This CDR3 comprises 14 residues. Germline V gene lookup returns CDR1 SGDLS and CDR2 YYNGEE. Under the authors' procedure: Out-of-frame sequences were removed, leaving 2 million to 2.5 million distinct TCRbeta sequences. Clones were sequenced by immunoSEQ multiplex PCR, and TCRdb holds only the in-frame ones, with some missing. The D gene and trimming were derived from the DNA, and the V and J assignments and clone size from that table. The sample lists around 50,000 clones, around 80% seen once, with about 1% in the top ten. The sort gate was single viable CD3+CD4+CD8-CD45RO+ cells for memory CD4+ T cells.

The rearrangement uses TRBV9 and TRBJ2-5; the match to TRBD2 covers 8 bases. This sequence was found in an adult in good health and CMV-seronegative. The sample was memory CD4+ T cells from blood. CDR3 sequence (DNA): TGTGCCAGCGGAATAAGCGGGAGAGGAGAGACCCAGTACTTC. Amino acids: CASGISGRGETQYF.